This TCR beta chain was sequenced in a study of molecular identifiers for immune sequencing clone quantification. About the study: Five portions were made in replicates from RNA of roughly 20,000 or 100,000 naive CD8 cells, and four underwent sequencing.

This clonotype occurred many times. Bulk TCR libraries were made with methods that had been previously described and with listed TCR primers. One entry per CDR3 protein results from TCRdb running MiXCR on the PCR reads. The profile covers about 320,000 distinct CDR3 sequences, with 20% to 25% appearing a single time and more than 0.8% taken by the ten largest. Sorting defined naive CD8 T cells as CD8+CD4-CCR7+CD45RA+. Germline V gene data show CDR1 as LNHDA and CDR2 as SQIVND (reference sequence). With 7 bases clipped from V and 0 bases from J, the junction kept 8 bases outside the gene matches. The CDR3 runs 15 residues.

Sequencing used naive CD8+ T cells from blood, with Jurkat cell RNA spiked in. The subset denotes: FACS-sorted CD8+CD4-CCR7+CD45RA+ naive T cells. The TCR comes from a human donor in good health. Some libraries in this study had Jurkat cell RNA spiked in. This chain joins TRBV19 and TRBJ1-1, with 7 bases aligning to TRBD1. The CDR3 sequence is CASMVLTGVNTEAFF. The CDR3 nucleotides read TGTGCCAGTATGGTCCTTACAGGGGTGAACACTGAAGCTTTCTTT.